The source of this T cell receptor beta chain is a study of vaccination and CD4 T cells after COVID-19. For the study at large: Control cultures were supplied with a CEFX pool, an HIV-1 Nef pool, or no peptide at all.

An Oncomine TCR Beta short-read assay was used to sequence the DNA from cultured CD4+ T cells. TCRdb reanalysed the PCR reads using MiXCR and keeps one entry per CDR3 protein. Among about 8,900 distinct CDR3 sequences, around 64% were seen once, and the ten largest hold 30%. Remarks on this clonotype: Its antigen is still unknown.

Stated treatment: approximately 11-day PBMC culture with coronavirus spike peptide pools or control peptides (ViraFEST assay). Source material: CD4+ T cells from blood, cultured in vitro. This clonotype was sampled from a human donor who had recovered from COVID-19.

As DNA, the CDR3 is TGTGCCAGCAGCTTCAGAGCCGGGGAGCTGTTTTTT. It is translated as CASSFRAGELFF. The chain uses TRBV7-9 and TRBJ2-2, with D unclear. Germline CDR1 and CDR2: SEHNR and FQNEAQ (reference sequence). Trimming stripped 3 bases from V and 6 bases from J, with 5 bases between. This CDR3 comprises 12 residues.